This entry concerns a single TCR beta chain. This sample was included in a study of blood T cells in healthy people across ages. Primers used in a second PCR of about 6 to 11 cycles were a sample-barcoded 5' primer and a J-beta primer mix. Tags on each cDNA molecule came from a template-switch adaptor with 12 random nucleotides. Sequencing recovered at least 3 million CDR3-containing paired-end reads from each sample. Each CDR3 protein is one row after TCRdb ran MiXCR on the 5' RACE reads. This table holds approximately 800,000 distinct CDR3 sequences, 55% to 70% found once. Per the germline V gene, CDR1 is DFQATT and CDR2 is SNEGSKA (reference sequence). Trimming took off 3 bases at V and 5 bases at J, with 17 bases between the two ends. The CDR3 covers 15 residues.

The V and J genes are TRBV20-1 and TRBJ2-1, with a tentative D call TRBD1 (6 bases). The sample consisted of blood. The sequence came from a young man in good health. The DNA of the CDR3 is TGCAGTGCTAGGTCAGAAGCAGGGGCTAACAATGAGCAGTTCTTC. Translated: CSARSEAGANNEQFF.